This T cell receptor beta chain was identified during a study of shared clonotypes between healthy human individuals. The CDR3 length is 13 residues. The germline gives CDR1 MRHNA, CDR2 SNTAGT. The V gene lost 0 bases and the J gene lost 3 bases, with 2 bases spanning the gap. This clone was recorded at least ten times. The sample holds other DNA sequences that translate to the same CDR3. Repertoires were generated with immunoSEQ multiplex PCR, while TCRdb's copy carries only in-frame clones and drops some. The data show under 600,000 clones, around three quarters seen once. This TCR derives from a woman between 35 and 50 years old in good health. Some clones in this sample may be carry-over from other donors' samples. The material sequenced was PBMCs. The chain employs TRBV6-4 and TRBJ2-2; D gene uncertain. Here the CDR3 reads CASSDSDTGELFF. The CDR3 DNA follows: TGTGCCAGCAGTGACTCTGACACCGGGGAGCTGTTTTTT.